Shown below are 32 T cell receptor beta chains from a single sample sequenced in a study of T cell changes during pregnancy in multiple sclerosis. TCRdb's copy holds only in-frame clones and misses some; the assay was immunoSEQ multiplex PCR. The sample lists approximately 40,000 clones, 85% to 95% seen once, with roughly 0.55% in the top ten. Sequenced here: CD4+ T cells from peripheral blood mononuclear cells, sampled in the third trimester of pregnancy. The receptors come from a female donor with multiple sclerosis, enrolled in a pregnancy study.

CDR3 sequence reads: CASTRTGQAYEQYF. CDR3 bases: TGTGCCAGCACCCGAACGGGACAGGCGTACGAGCAGTACTTC. The V and J genes are TRBV2 and TRBJ2-7; 8 nucleotides align to TRBD1. The CDR3 is made up of 14 amino acids. CDR1 is SNHLY, CDR2 FYNNEI, per germline. J was trimmed by 4 bases and V by 7 bases; bases with no gene match: 9.

The chain is built from TRBV7-2 and TRBJ1-5; possibly TRBD1 for D (6 bases). CDR3 length equals 16 residues. Germline V gene data show CDR1 as SGHTA and CDR2 as FQGNSA. Deletions cut 5 bases from V and 5 bases from J, with 19 bases between. CDR3 bases: TGTGCCAGCAGCAACCTTCAGTGGGGGCAGGATCAGCCCCAGCATTTT. Translating it yields CASSNLQWGQDQPQHF.

The chain is built from TRBV19 and TRBJ1-5, with 12 bases fitting TRBD1. V dropped 6 bases and J dropped 2; count of bases not matched to a gene: 11. Germline values: CDR1 LNHDA, CDR2 SQIVND (reference sequence). The CDR3 loop spans 18 amino acids. This chain's CDR3 is CASRSGTGGLIGNQPQHF. The CDR3 region has the DNA TGTGCCAGTAGAAGTGGGACAGGGGGCTTAATTGGCAATCAGCCCCAGCATTTT.

V gene TRBV29-1 combines with J gene TRBJ1-2, with D possibly matching TRBD1 (5 bases). Germline V gives CDR1 SQVTM, CDR2 ANQGSEA. Trimming pared 1 base from V and 8 bases from J, leaving 14 bases between. The CDR3 is made up of 13 amino acids. As DNA, the CDR3 is TGCAGCGTTGAAGTGGGGGGGAGGTACGGCTACACCTTC. Its protein is CSVEVGGRYGYTF.

The gene calls are TRBV25-1 and TRBJ1-4; perhaps TRBD1 as D (6 bases). Germline lookup yields CDR1 MGHDK and CDR2 SYGVNS. Between the trimmed V and J ends, which lost 3 bases and 8 bases, there was a span of 19 bases. The CDR3 extends over 16 amino acids. The CDR3 bases are TGTGCCAGCAGTGATTCCTGGGGGGGCCGTGGGGAAAAACTGTTTTTT. Its protein is CASSDSWGGRGEKLFF.

The chain links TRBV23-1 to TRBJ1-2; the D gene is possibly TRBD1 (6 bases). TRBV23-1 is an ORF; its function is uncertain. Trimming removed 2 bases from V and 2 bases from J, with 24 bases in between. The CDR3 runs to 19 residues. CDR3 region: CASSQLDPRRGAPNYGYTF. The CDR3 coding sequence is TGCGCCAGCAGTCAACTGGACCCACGGCGGGGGGCTCCCAACTATGGCTACACCTTC.

This sequence joins TRBV7-9 and TRBJ2-7; 10 bases are a match to TRBD1. V shed 5 bases and J 7 bases; nucleotides not matched to a gene: 11. Germline V gene sequence: CDR1 SEHNR, CDR2 FQNEAQ (reference sequence). This CDR3 region has 15 residues. This chain's CDR3 is CASSRDRGSLFEQYF. In nucleotides, the CDR3 is TGTGCCAGCAGCCGGGACAGGGGCTCCCTCTTTGAGCAGTACTTC.

V gene TRBV11-2 combines with J gene TRBJ2-1; 9 positions match TRBD2. Germline lookup yields CDR1 SGHAT and CDR2 FQNNGV. With 0 bases clipped from V and 0 bases from J, the junction kept 3 bases outside the gene matches. The CDR3 runs 17 residues. CDR3 residues: CASSLEMGLASYNEQFF. Written as DNA, the CDR3 is TGTGCCAGCAGCTTAGAAATGGGACTAGCCTCCTACAATGAGCAGTTCTTC.

The chain uses TRBV27 and TRBJ2-1, with 9 bases lining up with TRBD1. This CDR3 comprises 16 residues. Germline loops: CDR1 MNHEY, CDR2 SMNVEV (reference sequence). With 7 bases clipped from V and 7 bases from J, the junction kept 14 bases outside the gene matches. The CDR3 reads CASTEVTGTGPNEQFF. The CDR3 nucleotides read TGTGCCAGCACCGAGGTTACCGGGACAGGGCCGAATGAGCAGTTCTTC.

V usage is TRBV5-1 and J usage is TRBJ2-1; D perhaps matches TRBD2 (5 bases). CDR1 is SGHRS and CDR2 is YFSETQ in the germline V gene. CDR3 length: 15 residues. Trimming took 2 bases from V and 4 from J, leaving 13 bases between them. CDR3 sequence: CASSFGSGAYNEQFF. The CDR3 region has the DNA TGCGCCAGCAGCTTCGGCAGCGGAGCGTACAATGAGCAGTTCTTC.

The chain employs TRBV2 and TRBJ1-2; D may be TRBD1 (5 bases). The length of the CDR3 is 15 residues. V was pared by 7 bases and J by 6 bases, with 21 bases between. Germline CDR1 reads SNHLY; CDR2 reads FYNNEI. The CDR3 DNA is TGTGCCAGCACGGGCCAGGGAAAGGATTGGCATGGCTACACCTTC. It is translated as CASTGQGKDWHGYTF.

This chain connects TRBV7-9 to TRBJ2-1, with TRBD2 matching 12 bases. Unmatched junction bases numbered 5, after V lost 3 bases and J lost 8 bases. The CDR3 extends over 15 amino acids. Germline V lookup: CDR1 SEHNR, CDR2 FQNEAQ (reference sequence). CDR3 sequence reads: CASSLLAGGPDEQFF. Here the CDR3 DNA reads TGTGCCAGCAGCTTGCTAGCGGGAGGGCCCGATGAGCAGTTCTTC.

The chain uses TRBV7-2 and TRBJ2-1, with 8 bases aligning to TRBD2. Germline V CDR1 and CDR2: SGHTA, FQGNSA. The CDR3 totals 15 residues. V shed 2 bases and J 2 bases; nucleotides not matched to a gene: 2. The CDR3 is CASSLSGSTYNEQFF. As DNA, the CDR3 is TGTGCCAGCAGCTTAAGCGGGAGTACCTACAATGAGCAGTTCTTC.

This clone was counted once. This chain uses TRBV15 with TRBJ1-2, with 7 bases aligning to TRBD1. CDR1 is LNHNV, CDR2 YYDKDF, per germline (reference sequence). There are 15 residues in the CDR3. Unmatched junction bases numbered 5, after V lost 1 base and J lost 3 bases. In DNA, the CDR3 is TGTGCCACCAGCAGAGGCGCAGGGGGAGACTATGGCTACACCTTC. This encodes CATSRGAGGDYGYTF.

This chain joins TRBV5-1 and TRBJ2-3; 8 bases line up with TRBD2. This CDR3 region has 16 residues. J lost 1 base, V lost 0 bases, and 4 bases had no gene match. From germline, CDR1 is SGHRS and CDR2 YFSETQ. CDR3 in amino acids: CASSLVLAGGTDTQYF. In DNA, the CDR3 is TGCGCCAGCAGCTTGGTGCTAGCGGGTGGCACAGATACGCAGTATTTT.

The V and J genes are TRBV18 and TRBJ2-7; possible D gene TRBD2, 6 bases. Deletions cut 3 bases from V and 7 bases from J, with 25 bases between. CDR3 length equals 17 residues. Germline V CDR1 and CDR2: KGHSH, LQKENI. The CDR3 loop is CASSPSDWEATYGEQYF. Written as DNA, the CDR3 is TGTGCCAGCTCACCCTCCGACTGGGAGGCCACTTACGGGGAGCAGTACTTC.

The chain is built from TRBV7-8 and TRBJ1-4, with a tentative D call TRBD1 (5 bases). Trimming cost V 5 bases and J 7 bases, with 17 bases left between them. Germline-derived CDR1 and CDR2 are SGHVS and FQNEAQ. The CDR3 totals 15 residues. The CDR3 loop is CASSPRSGVAEKLFF. In nucleotides, the CDR3 is TGTGCCAGCAGCCCCCGGTCGGGGGTAGCTGAAAAACTGTTTTTT. The full variable domain, rest sourced from reference TRBV7-8 and TRBJ1-4, is GAGVSQSPRYKVAKRGQDVALRCDPISGHVSLFWYQQALGQGPEFLTYFQNEAQLDKSGLPSDRFFAERPEGSVSTLKIQRTQQEDSAVYLCASSPRSGVAEKLFFGSGTQLSVL.

The chain employs TRBV11-2 and TRBJ2-3; possible D gene TRBD2, 5 bases. Germline CDR1 SGHAT, CDR2 FQNNGV. CDR3 length: 13 residues. The V end was cut by 6 bases, the J end by 7 bases, with 14 bases between. CDR3 DNA sequence: TGTGCCAGCAGTTTGAGGGTGGGGAATACGCAGTATTTT. It specifies CASSLRVGNTQYF. The variable domain in full, with the rest retrieved from reference TRBV11-2 and TRBJ2-3, is EAGVAQSPRYKIIEKRQSVAFWCNPISGHATLYWYQQILGQGPKLLIQFQNNGVVDDSQLPKDRFSAERLKGVDSTLKIQPAKLEDSAVYLCASSLRVGNTQYFGPGTRLTVL.

This chain connects TRBV28 to TRBJ1-5; 8 bases align to TRBD1. Germline-derived CDR1 and CDR2 are MDHEN and SYDVKM. Trimming removed 6 bases from V and 3 bases from J; junction bases left unmatched: 4. This CDR3 is built from 14 residues. The CDR3 DNA sequence: TGTGCCAGCAGACAGACAGGGGTCAATCAGCCCCAGCATTTT. Translating gives CASRQTGVNQPQHF.

V is TRBV5-1 and J is TRBJ2-1, with 10 bases aligning to TRBD1. Germline trimming cut 6 bases from V and 10 bases from J; bases unmatched to any gene: 10. In germline, CDR1 is SGHRS, CDR2 YFSETQ. The CDR3 contains 14 residues. The CDR3: CASNLRQGAWEQFF. CDR3 in DNA: TGCGCCAGCAACCTGAGACAGGGGGCGTGGGAGCAGTTCTTC.

The chain's CDR3 is CASSLSHKNPGLAGGIDTQYF. CDR3 DNA: TGTGCCAGCAGCTTATCTCACAAAAACCCGGGACTAGCGGGAGGAATAGATACGCAGTATTTT. V gene TRBV7-8 combines with J gene TRBJ2-3, with 15 bases fitting TRBD2. The CDR3 is 21 residues long. J lost 5 bases, V lost 2 bases, and 17 bases had no gene match. Germline lookup yields CDR1 SGHVS and CDR2 FQNEAQ.

Turning to this clone: Distinct nucleotide sequences in the sample also encode this CDR3. The rearrangement uses TRBV5-1 and TRBJ2-5, with 9 bases lining up with TRBD1. The CDR3 sequence is 14 residues long. Unmatched junction bases numbered 6, after V lost 4 bases and J lost 5 bases. Germline CDR1 SGHRS, CDR2 YFSETQ. This CDR3 reads CASSPGQGRETQYF. DNA of the CDR3: TGCGCCAGCAGCCCGGGACAGGGCCGGGAGACCCAGTACTTC.

The chain employs TRBV19 and TRBJ1-1, with D hard to call. The CDR3 length is 15 residues. The germline V gene encodes CDR1 LNHDA and CDR2 SQIVND (reference sequence). Trimming pared 6 bases from V and 1 base from J, leaving 15 bases between. The chain's CDR3 is CASRGTGRTNTEAFF. For the CDR3, the DNA is TGTGCCAGTAGAGGAACGGGGAGAACGAACACTGAAGCTTTCTTT.

The chain joins TRBV6-4 to TRBJ1-2; D may be TRBD1 (6 bases). The CDR3 runs 18 residues. Germline CDR1 MRHNA, CDR2 SNTAGT. The V gene lost 5 bases and the J gene lost 3 bases, with 25 bases spanning the gap. CDR3 DNA: TGTGCCAGCAGTCGATGGGCGGGACGGGGGGCTCAGGACTATGGCTACACCTTC. Translating it yields CASSRWAGRGAQDYGYTF.

This chain links TRBV5-6 with TRBJ2-7, with a possible D match to TRBD1 (6 bases). This CDR3 is built from 14 residues. V shed 4 bases and J shed 3 bases, with 14 bases lying between them. CDR1 and CDR2 (germline): SGHDT, YYEEEE. CDR3 residues: CASSRTTGFYEQYF. CDR3 nucleotides: TGTGCCAGCAGCCGGACAACAGGGTTCTACGAGCAGTACTTC.

The CDR3 DNA reads TGTGCCAGCAGTTACCAGGGGTCGAACACTGAAGCTTTCTTT. It yields the protein CASSYQGSNTEAFF. V gene TRBV6-6 combines with J gene TRBJ1-1, with TRBD1 as a possible D gene (6 bases). CDR1 MNHNY and CDR2 SVGAGI come from the germline V gene (reference sequence). The CDR3 covers 14 residues. V was trimmed by 2 bases and J by 1 base, leaving 8 bases between them.

The chain combines TRBV7-9 with TRBJ2-1; D possibly corresponds to TRBD2 (6 bases). CDR3 length: 14 residues. The V end lost 5 bases, the J end lost 8 bases, and 16 bases lay between the germline ends. Per the germline V gene, CDR1 is SEHNR and CDR2 is FQNEAQ (reference sequence). CDR3 residues: CASSLSRREDEQFF. Here the CDR3 DNA reads TGTGCCAGCAGCCTATCTCGGCGGGAAGATGAGCAGTTCTTC.

The chain joins TRBV19 to TRBJ1-5; no reliable D call. This CDR3 has 15 amino acids. Trimming pared 4 bases from V and 3 bases from J, leaving 13 bases between. CDR1 is LNHDA, CDR2 SQIVND, per germline (reference sequence). DNA for the CDR3: TGTGCCAGTAGTAACGGGGTTCTAACCAATCAGCCCCAGCATTTT. Encoded protein: CASSNGVLTNQPQHF.

This chain joins TRBV7-2 and TRBJ2-7, with 9 bases identical to TRBD1. Trimming at V came to 4 bases and at J to 4 bases, leaving 2 bases not matched to a gene. This CDR3 has 13 residues. The germline CDR1 and CDR2 sequences are SGHTA and FQGNSA. The CDR3 region has the DNA TGTGCCAGCAGCTCGGACAGGGGTTACGAGCAGTACTTC. Translation gives CASSSDRGYEQYF.

This rearrangement joins TRBV9 to TRBJ2-2; 9 bases fit TRBD2. The CDR3 runs to 16 residues. Germline loops: CDR1 SGDLS, CDR2 YYNGEE. With 0 bases clipped from V and 6 bases from J, the junction kept 6 bases outside the gene matches. This CDR3 reads CASSVAVAGAPGELFF. The CDR3 DNA reads TGTGCCAGCAGCGTAGCGGTAGCGGGAGCCCCCGGGGAGCTGTTTTTT. Filled out from reference TRBV9 and TRBJ2-2, the complete variable domain reads DSGVTQTPKHLITATGQRVTLRCSPRSGDLSVYWYQQSLDQGLQFLIQYYNGEERAKGNILERFSAQQFPDLHSELNLSSLELGDSALYFCASSVAVAGAPGELFFGEGSRLTVL.

The J gene is TRBJ2-5, the V gene TRBV7-6; 8 positions agree with TRBD2. Trimming took 4 bases from V and 5 from J; bases not matched to a gene: 6. The CDR3 has 14 amino acids. Looked up from germline, CDR1 is SGHVS and CDR2 is FNYEAQ. CDR3 bases: TGTGCCAGCAGCTCGAGACTAGCGTTTGAGACCCAGTACTTC. As protein: CASSSRLAFETQYF.

The chain has TRBV5-4 and TRBJ2-1; 9 bases map to TRBD2. CDR1 is SGHNT and CDR2 is YYREEE in the germline V gene (reference sequence). With V trimmed by 4 bases and J by 5 bases, 10 bases remained unmatched. The CDR3 totals 16 residues. CDR3 in amino acids: CASSQLTSGLDNEQFF. The CDR3 coding sequence is TGTGCCAGCAGCCAGCTCACTAGCGGGCTAGACAATGAGCAGTTCTTC.